This T cell receptor beta chain stems from a study of shared clonotypes between healthy human individuals. The method was immunoSEQ multiplex PCR; TCRdb's version includes in-frame clones alone and lacks a portion of them. The repertoire includes over 2 million clones, just under 95% of them detected once, and around 0.4% sits in the top ten. The CDR3 runs to 13 residues. Germline V CDR1 and CDR2: MDHEN, SYDVKM. After removal of 6 bases from V and 6 bases from J, the junction contained 7 bases not matched to a gene. Sequencing was carried out using naive CD4+ T cells from PBMCs. Subset: CD45RA+ positively selected. The clonotype comes from a man between 18 and 35 years old in good health. Some clones in this sample may be carry-over from other donors' samples. J is TRBJ2-7 and V is TRBV28, with TRBD1 matching 8 bases. The CDR3 region is CASRGQAEAEQYF. The DNA of the CDR3 is TGTGCCAGCAGGGGACAGGCCGAGGCCGAGCAGTACTTC.